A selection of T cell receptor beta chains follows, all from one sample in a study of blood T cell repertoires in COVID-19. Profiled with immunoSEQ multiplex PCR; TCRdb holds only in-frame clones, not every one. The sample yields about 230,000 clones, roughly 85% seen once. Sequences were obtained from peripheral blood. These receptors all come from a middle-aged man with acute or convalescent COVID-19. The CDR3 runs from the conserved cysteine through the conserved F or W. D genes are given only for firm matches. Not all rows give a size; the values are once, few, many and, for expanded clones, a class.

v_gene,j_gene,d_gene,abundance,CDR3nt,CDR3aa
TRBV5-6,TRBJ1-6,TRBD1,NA,TGTGCCAGCAGCCAGGCAGGGACAGCGCGTAATTCACCCCTCCACTTT,CASSQAGTARNSPLHF
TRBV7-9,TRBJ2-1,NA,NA,TGTGCCAGCAGCCTTAGTAGAGTCACTTTATACGATGAGCAGTTCTTC,CASSLSRVTLYDEQFF
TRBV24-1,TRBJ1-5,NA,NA,TGTGCCACCAGTGAAGGGGCTAGCAATCAGCCCCAGCATTTT,CATSEGASNQPQHF
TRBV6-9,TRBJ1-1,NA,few,TGTGCCAGCAGGGCAGGTCCGAACACTGAAGCTTTCTTT,CASRAGPNTEAFF
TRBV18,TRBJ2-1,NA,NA,TGTGCCAGCTCACCGCGGGTCCAGGTATTCCATGAGCAGTTCTTC,CASSPRVQVFHEQFF
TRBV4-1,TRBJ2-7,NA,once,TGCGCCAGCAGTCTCCAAGGATCTCCGGGGAGAGAGCAGTACTTC,CASSLQGSPGREQYF
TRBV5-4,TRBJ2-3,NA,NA,TGTGCCAGCAGCTTGGTTGCAGGGAGCACAGATACGCAGTATTTT,CASSLVAGSTDTQYF
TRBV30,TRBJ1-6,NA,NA,TGTGCCTGGACCAGGGACATGGGGAATTCACCCCTCCACTTT,CAWTRDMGNSPLHF
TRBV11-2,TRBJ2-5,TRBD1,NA,TGTGCCAGCAGCTTTGGGACAGACCAAGAGACCCAGTACTTC,CASSFGTDQETQYF
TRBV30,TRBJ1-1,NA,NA,TGTGCCTGGAGTGCGGAGTCTCTAGCTTTCTTT,CAWSAESLAFF
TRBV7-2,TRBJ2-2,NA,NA,TGTGCCAGCAGCTTAGCTCCTCAGGGATACCTTTCTCCCACCGGGGAGCTGTTTTTT,CASSLAPQGYLSPTGELFF
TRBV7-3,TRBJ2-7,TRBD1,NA,TGTGCCAGCAGCTTATTGCAGGGGGTGGGCGAGCAGTACTTC,CASSLLQGVGEQYF
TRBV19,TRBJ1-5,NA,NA,TGTGCCAGTAGTTTACAGGGAGTCAATCAGCCCCAGCATTTT,CASSLQGVNQPQHF
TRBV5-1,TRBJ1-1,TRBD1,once,TGCGCCAGCAGCTTACAGGGGGCAAACACTGAAGCTTTCTTT,CASSLQGANTEAFF
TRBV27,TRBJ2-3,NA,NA,TGTGCCACCGCTACTAGTTTTGGCGGGGGCACAGATACGCAGTATTTT,CATATSFGGGTDTQYF
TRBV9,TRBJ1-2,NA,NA,TGTGCCAGCAGCGCCTGGACAGCTAACTATGGCTACACCTTC,CASSAWTANYGYTF
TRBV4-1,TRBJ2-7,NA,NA,TGCGCCAGCAGCCAAGAACAGTTCTACGAGCAGTACTTC,CASSQEQFYEQYF
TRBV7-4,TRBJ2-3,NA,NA,TGTGCCAGCAGCTTAGTACTCCCCTATGAGTATTTT,CASSLVLPYEYF
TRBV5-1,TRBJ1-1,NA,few,TGCGCCAGCAGCTTGGCCACAGGGCGTAAGACTGAAGCTTTCTTT,CASSLATGRKTEAFF
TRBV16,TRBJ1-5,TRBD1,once,TGTGCCAGCAGCCTCAGGGGGAACCAGCCCCAGCATTTT,CASSLRGNQPQHF
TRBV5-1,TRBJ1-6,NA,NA,TGCGCCAGCAGCCCCGGGTGGCAAAACAGGCTTAATTCACCCCTCCACTTT,CASSPGWQNRLNSPLHF
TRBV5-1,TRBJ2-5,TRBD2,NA,TGCGCCAGCAGCCGGACAGCGGGGGGGGAGACCCAGTACTTC,CASSRTAGGETQYF
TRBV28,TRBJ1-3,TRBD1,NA,TGTGCCAGCAGCCGGGACAGGGCAGAAAACACCATATATTTT,CASSRDRAENTIYF
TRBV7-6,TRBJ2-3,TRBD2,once,TGTGCCAGCAGCTTACCTTCACTAGCGGAGGACGGGACAGATACGCAGTATTTT,CASSLPSLAEDGTDTQYF